This T cell receptor (beta chain) was captured by sequencing in a study of response to subunit inactivated influenza vaccine. Points from the study as a whole: Authors suggested each seasonal flu vaccination may recruit only limited numbers of new T cells.

Comments on this clonotype: Its antigen remains unidentified.

Trimming removed 3 bases from V and 5 bases from J; junction bases left unmatched: 14. The length of the CDR3 is 17 residues. TCRdb reprocessed the RT-PCR reads with MiXCR, giving one entry per CDR3 protein. The table has 300,000 to 350,000 distinct CDR3 sequences, roughly 22% seen once; the top ten hold 10%. The sequencing used PBMCs from blood, collected about 20 months after vaccination. The V call is TRBV23-1, the J call TRBJ2-5; 8 bases are a match to TRBD1. TRBV23-1 is given ORF status, its function remaining uncertain. The receptor was isolated from a man between 50 and 69 years old who received an inactivated influenza vaccine. CDR3 coding DNA: TGCGCCAGCAGTCAGGCGAAGCACGGGACAGGCTGCGAGACCCAGTACTTC. It is translated as CASSQAKHGTGCETQYF.